This passage covers 24 T cell receptor beta chains from one sample sequenced in a study of blood T cell repertoires in COVID-19. This table comes from immunoSEQ multiplex PCR, and its TCRdb copy is limited to in-frame clones, with some not included. The sample includes approximately 200,000 clones, about 91% of them seen just once. Specimen: PBMCs or T cells enriched from blood (not recorded which). These receptors came from a woman aged 40-49 years with acute COVID-19.

The chain is built from TRBV11-2 and TRBJ2-3, with 9 bases aligning to TRBD2. This CDR3 is built from 17 residues. The ends lost 3 bases at V and 6 bases at J; junction bases unmatched: 13. CDR1 is SGHAT and CDR2 is FQNNGV in the germline V gene. This CDR3 reads CASSFMASGGPQDTQYF. CDR3 bases: TGTGCCAGCAGCTTTATGGCCAGCGGGGGGCCTCAGGATACGCAGTATTTT. Full variable domain (outside the CDR3, taken from reference TRBV11-2 and TRBJ2-3): EAGVAQSPRYKIIEKRQSVAFWCNPISGHATLYWYQQILGQGPKLLIQFQNNGVVDDSQLPKDRFSAERLKGVDSTLKIQPAKLEDSAVYLCASSFMASGGPQDTQYFGPGTRLTVL.

The rearrangement joins TRBV5-1 to TRBJ2-3, with 8 bases that match TRBD2. J was trimmed by 7 bases and V by 4 bases; bases with no gene match: 14. This CDR3 spans 16 amino acids. Germline V gene sequence: CDR1 SGHRS, CDR2 YFSETQ. The CDR3 loop is CASSPGGGGTDHTQYF. The CDR3 nucleotides read TGCGCCAGCAGCCCCGGTGGCGGGGGGACCGATCATACGCAGTATTTT.

The chain recombines TRBV11-2 with TRBJ2-7; the match to TRBD2 covers 11 bases. J was trimmed by 6 bases and V by 1 base; bases with no gene match: 8. CDR3 length: 16 residues. Germline V gene lookup returns CDR1 SGHAT and CDR2 FQNNGV. The CDR3 bases are TGTGCCAGCAGCTTAGTGGCTAGCGGGGGGCCCGTCGAGCAGTACTTC. Translating gives CASSLVASGGPVEQYF.

V usage is TRBV9 and J usage is TRBJ1-1, with unresolved D. Germline values: CDR1 SGDLS, CDR2 YYNGEE. This CDR3 is built from 13 residues. The germline V and J ends were trimmed by 3 bases and 0 bases, with 6 bases remaining between them. CDR3 bases: TGTGCCAGCAGCGCTACGGTGAACACTGAAGCTTTCTTT. It codes for CASSATVNTEAFF.

This clone was recorded once. V and J are TRBV7-6 and TRBJ2-3; tentatively, D is TRBD2 (6 bases). V shed 2 bases and J shed 6 bases, with 15 bases lying between them. Germline V gives CDR1 SGHVS, CDR2 FNYEAQ. The CDR3 is made up of 15 amino acids. The CDR3 protein is CASSLLGGEGDTQYF. The CDR3 DNA sequence: TGTGCCAGCAGCTTACTAGGAGGGGAAGGGGATACGCAGTATTTT.

This sequence joins TRBV4-1 and TRBJ1-3; TRBD1 might be the D (6 bases). The germline V and J ends were trimmed by 4 bases and 0 bases, with 10 bases remaining between them. Germline-derived CDR1 and CDR2 are MGHRA and YSYEKL. This CDR3 spans 15 amino acids. This chain's CDR3 is CASSRQANSGNTIYF. DNA for the CDR3: TGCGCCAGCAGCCGACAGGCTAACTCTGGAAACACCATATATTTT.

CDR3 in amino acids: CASSLLAEAFF. The CDR3 nucleotides are TGTGCCAGCAGCTTATTAGCTGAAGCTTTCTTT. V and J are TRBV11-2 and TRBJ1-1, with D hard to call. V was pared by 2 bases and J by 6 bases, with 4 bases between. Germline V gene data show CDR1 as SGHAT and CDR2 as FQNNGV. The CDR3 consists of 11 residues. Together with reference TRBV11-2 and TRBJ1-1, the CDR3 gives the full variable domain: EAGVAQSPRYKIIEKRQSVAFWCNPISGHATLYWYQQILGQGPKLLIQFQNNGVVDDSQLPKDRFSAERLKGVDSTLKIQPAKLEDSAVYLCASSLLAEAFFGQGTRLTVV.

The CDR3 coding sequence is TGTGCCAGCACCCTAGGGGCAACTAATGAAAAACTGTTTTTT. Translated, it gives CASTLGATNEKLFF. The chain has TRBV2 and TRBJ1-4; D is perhaps TRBD1 (5 bases). The germline V and J ends were trimmed by 7 bases and 0 bases, with 9 bases remaining between them. Germline loops: CDR1 SNHLY, CDR2 FYNNEI. This CDR3 has 14 amino acids.

This clone was counted between two and nine times. V gene TRBV25-1 combines with J gene TRBJ2-7, with unresolved D. In germline, CDR1 is MGHDK, CDR2 SYGVNS. Trimming stripped 1 base from V and 5 bases from J, with 9 bases between. CDR3 length equals 13 residues. CDR3 sequence reads: CASSESSSDEQYF. The DNA for the CDR3 is TGTGCCAGCAGTGAATCCTCTAGTGACGAGCAGTACTTC.

This clone is a singleton in its sample. The J gene is TRBJ2-2, the V gene TRBV2; tentative D call: TRBD2 (5 bases). Deletions cut 5 bases from V and 1 base from J, with 11 bases between. This CDR3 region has 15 residues. Germline V CDR1 and CDR2: SNHLY, FYNNEI. CDR3 residues: CASSSGDVNTGELFF. CDR3 sequence (DNA): TGTGCCAGCAGTAGCGGAGATGTGAACACCGGGGAGCTGTTTTTT. The whole variable domain, filled in from reference TRBV2 and TRBJ2-2, reads EPEVTQTPSHQVTQMGQEVILRCVPISNHLYFYWYRQILGQKVEFLVSFYNNEISEKSEIFDDQFSVERPDGSNFTLKIRSTKLEDSAMYFCASSSGDVNTGELFFGEGSRLTVL.

The chain links TRBV21-1 to TRBJ2-7; no DNA check was done on the table's D call, TRBD2. TRBV21-1 has pseudogene status. This CDR3 is 18 amino acids long. The CDR3 loop is CASSKIPWGLVASYEQYF. The CDR3 DNA reads TGTGCCAGCAGCAAAATACCCTGGGGACTAGTGGCTTCCTACGAGCAGTACTTC.

This clone was found once. The chain has TRBV6-5 and TRBJ2-5; 11 bases align to TRBD2. The CDR3 totals 14 residues. Germline CDR1 MNHEY, CDR2 SVGAGI. Losses at the gene ends were 4 bases for V and 6 bases for J; bases not matched to a gene: 4. The CDR3 region is CASSSGTSGQTQYF. CDR3 bases: TGTGCCAGCAGTTCCGGGACTAGCGGTCAGACCCAGTACTTC.

V is TRBV4-1 and J is TRBJ1-4; no firm D call. This CDR3 has 15 residues. Germline loops: CDR1 MGHRA, CDR2 YSYEKL. Trimming took off 1 base at V and 5 bases at J, with 11 bases between the two ends. Here the CDR3 DNA reads TGCGCCAGCAGCCAAGGGGTCTCGCGGAATGAAAAACTGTTTTTT. It translates to CASSQGVSRNEKLFF.

Notes on this clone: At the DNA level, this CDR3 is encoded by other sequences in the same sample as well. V gene TRBV9 combines with J gene TRBJ2-1; 9 positions agree with TRBD2. V lost 4 bases and J lost 0; bases outside the gene matches: 2. CDR3 length equals 15 residues. Looked up from germline, CDR1 is SGDLS and CDR2 is YYNGEE. This CDR3 is CASSPTSGSYNEQFF. CDR3 DNA: TGTGCCAGCAGCCCGACTAGCGGCTCCTACAATGAGCAGTTCTTC.

The rearrangement joins TRBV19 to TRBJ2-7; 8 nucleotides line up with TRBD1. Germline V gene lookup returns CDR1 LNHDA and CDR2 SQIVND (reference sequence). J lost 2 bases, V lost 2 bases, and 8 bases had no gene match. The CDR3 has 16 residues. The CDR3: CASSIMAGGLPYEQYF. For the CDR3, the DNA is TGTGCCAGTAGTATAATGGCAGGGGGCCTACCCTACGAGCAGTACTTC.

The chain recombines TRBV27 with TRBJ2-5; D not resolved. Trimming cost V 1 base and J 3 bases, with 6 bases left between them. The CDR3 covers 13 residues. CDR1 is MNHEY, CDR2 SMNVEV, per germline (reference sequence). DNA of the CDR3: TGTGCCAGCAGTTTATGGGCAGAAGAGACCCAGTACTTC. It specifies CASSLWAEETQYF.

The chain employs TRBV6-1 and TRBJ1-1; TRBD1 matches 8 bases. The V segment lost 4 bases and the J segment 0 bases; nucleotides outside the gene matches: 7. The CDR3 is made up of 16 amino acids. Germline V gene lookup returns CDR1 MNHNS and CDR2 SASEGT. Here the CDR3 DNA reads TGTGCCAGCAGTGGCCACAGGGGGTCGGTGAACACTGAAGCTTTCTTT. Its translation: CASSGHRGSVNTEAFF.

The rearrangement uses TRBV30 and TRBJ1-6; weak D call: TRBD1 (6 bases). Trimming shortened V by 3 bases and J by 0 bases, and 15 bases separated the two germline ends. CDR1 is GTSNPN and CDR2 is SVGIG in the germline V gene (reference sequence). The CDR3 loop spans 17 amino acids. This CDR3 reads CAWRWQGTSSYNSPLHF. CDR3 bases: TGTGCCTGGAGATGGCAGGGGACGAGCTCCTATAATTCACCCCTCCACTTT.

This chain joins TRBV5-1 and TRBJ1-5; 11 nucleotides align to TRBD1. In germline, CDR1 is SGHRS, CDR2 YFSETQ. V was clipped by 3 bases and J by 7 bases; unmatched bases: 3. There are 14 residues in the CDR3. The CDR3, as DNA: TGCGCCAGCAGCTCCGGGACAGGGGGGCAGCCCCAGCATTTT. This translates into CASSSGTGGQPQHF. Combining the CDR3 with reference TRBV5-1 and TRBJ1-5 gives the whole variable domain KAGVTQTPRYLIKTRGQQVTLSCSPISGHRSVSWYQQTPGQGLQFLFEYFSETQRNKGNFPGRFSGRQFSNSRSEMNVSTLELGDSALYLCASSSGTGGQPQHFGDGTRLSIL.

CDR3 DNA: TGCGCCAGCAGGCAGGGGAAAGGGGAGCTGTTTTTT. Amino acid sequence: CASRQGKGELFF. The chain couples TRBV4-1 to TRBJ2-2, with D possibly TRBD1 on 6 matching bases. CDR1 and CDR2 (germline): MGHRA, YSYEKL. V gave up 6 bases and J gave up 8 bases, with 10 bases separating them. The CDR3 runs to 12 residues.

The CDR3 sequence: CAISEGSGGRTPDTQYF. In DNA form, the CDR3 reads TGTGCCATCAGTGAAGGGTCTGGCGGGAGGACCCCAGATACGCAGTATTTT. V is TRBV10-3 and J is TRBJ2-3; the match to TRBD2 covers 8 bases. The V gene end was trimmed by 3 bases and the J gene end by 4 bases; junction bases not matched to a gene: 12. The CDR3 sequence is 17 residues long. Germline-derived CDR1 and CDR2 are ENHRY and SYGVKD.

This chain links TRBV18 with TRBJ2-6; TRBD1 aligns across 7 bases. The J segment lost 0 bases and the V segment lost 5 bases, leaving 10 bases of the junction unmatched. The CDR3 contains 18 residues. CDR1 is KGHSH and CDR2 is LQKENI in the germline V gene. The CDR3 bases are TGTGCCAGCTCAAACCCCGGGACAGCTTCCTCTGGGGCCAACGTCCTGACTTTC. Residues: CASSNPGTASSGANVLTF.

V usage is TRBV6-1 and J usage is TRBJ2-7; D call uncertain. CDR3 length equals 14 residues. Germline V gene sequence: CDR1 MNHNS, CDR2 SASEGT. V was shortened by 2 bases and J by 2 bases, with 10 bases between the two germline ends. The CDR3 is CASSEYTDPYEQYF. The CDR3 region has the DNA TGTGCCAGCAGTGAATATACAGACCCCTACGAGCAGTACTTC.

A single count supports this clone. The chain uses TRBV25-1 and TRBJ1-4; 8 nucleotides match TRBD1. CDR3 length equals 15 residues. Germline CDR1 reads MGHDK; CDR2 reads SYGVNS. The trim removed 3 bases at V and 8 bases at J, leaving 8 bases unmatched. This CDR3 is CASSDMTGEREKLFF. Here the CDR3 DNA reads TGTGCCAGCAGTGACATGACAGGGGAGAGGGAAAAACTGTTTTTT.